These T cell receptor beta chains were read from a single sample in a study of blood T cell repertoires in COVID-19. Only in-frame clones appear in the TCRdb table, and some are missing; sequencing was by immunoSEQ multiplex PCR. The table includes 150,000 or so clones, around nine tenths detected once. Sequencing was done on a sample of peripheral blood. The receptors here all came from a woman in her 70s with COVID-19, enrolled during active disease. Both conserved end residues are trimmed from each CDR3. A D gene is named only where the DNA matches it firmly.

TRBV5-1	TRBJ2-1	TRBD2	ASSARLARDNEQF
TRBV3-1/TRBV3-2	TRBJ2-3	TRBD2	ASSQGRTSGGSGRDTQY
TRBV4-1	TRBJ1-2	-	ASSQPNPGIYGYT
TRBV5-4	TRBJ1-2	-	ASSAKTQGLDGYT
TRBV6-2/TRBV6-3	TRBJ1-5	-	ASSLLRGVRNQPQH
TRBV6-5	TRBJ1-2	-	ASSYRQVSGGYT
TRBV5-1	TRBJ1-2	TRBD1	ASSPTGTGNGYT
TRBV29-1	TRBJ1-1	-	SVLPPVLNTEAF
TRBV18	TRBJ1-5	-	ASSPTENQPQH
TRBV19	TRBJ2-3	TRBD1	ASRRTGGTDTQY
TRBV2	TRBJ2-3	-	ASSESSVRSDTQY
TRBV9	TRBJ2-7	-	ASSVGQGYGYEQY
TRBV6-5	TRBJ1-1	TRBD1	ASSSTGQGAQAF
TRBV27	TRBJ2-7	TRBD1	ASRLRGTGMGYEQY
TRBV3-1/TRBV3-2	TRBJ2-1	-	ASSLSSNEQF
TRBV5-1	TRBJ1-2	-	ASSDRLLFYGYT
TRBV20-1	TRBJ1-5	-	SASSGYNQPQH
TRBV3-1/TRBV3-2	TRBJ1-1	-	ASSRRAGGAF
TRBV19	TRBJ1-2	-	ASRPPGGANYGYT
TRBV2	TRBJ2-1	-	ASRLRHEGGEQF
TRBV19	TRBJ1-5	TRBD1	ASSMDRGIDQPQH
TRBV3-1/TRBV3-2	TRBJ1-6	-	ASSPWQNSPLH
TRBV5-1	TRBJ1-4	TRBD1	AHTAGGEKLF
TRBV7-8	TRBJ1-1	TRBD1	ASSPWTGTRSEAF
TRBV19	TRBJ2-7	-	ASSKETSSYEQY
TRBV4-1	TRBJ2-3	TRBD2	ASSLQLAGRADTQY
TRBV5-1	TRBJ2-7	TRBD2	ASSRAGGVAEQY